Below are 8 T cell receptor beta chains sequenced from a single sample in a study of tumor-infiltrating lymphocytes in primary liver carcinoma. The investigators made TCR beta cDNA from 400 to 550 ng total RNA, using a constant-region primer. Three nested multiplex PCR rounds of slightly modified ARM-PCR generated TCR beta libraries. A C-beta reverse primer and TRBV1-TRBV30 forward primers served in each of the first two PCR rounds, at around 10 cycles apiece. TCRdb called the multiplex PCR reads again in MiXCR, with one record for every CDR3 protein. The sample lists roughly 190,000 distinct CDR3 sequences, around 81% occurring once. Both RNA and DNA were isolated together from around 18-30 mg of bulk tissue that had not been sorted. The sequencing input was tumor tissue from primary liver carcinoma. Every receptor here comes from a man between 35 and 55 years old with primary liver carcinoma and hepatitis B virus infection.

As to this clonotype: The germline gene is not matched at one end of the junction; a read error may be the cause. The J gene is TRBJ1-5, the V gene TRBV10-3; the D is unclear. This CDR3 region has 14 residues. Germline values: CDR1 ENHRY, CDR2 SYGVKD. As DNA, the CDR3 is TGTGCCATCAATGAGCGTGGAGTGAATCAGCCCCAGCATTTT. Translated, it gives CAINERGVNQPQHF.

In regard to this clonotype: A junction end diverges from the germline sequence, so it may reflect a read error. The chain has TRBV5-1 and TRBJ2-7; D possibly corresponds to TRBD1 (5 bases). The CDR3 length is 16 residues. Germline CDR1 and CDR2: SGHRS and YFSETQ. The DNA for the CDR3 is TGCGCCAGCAGCCTTGACTCAGGGTTTGTCTTGAACGAGCAGTGCTTC. Amino acids: CASSLDSGFVLNEQCF.

This clonotype was seen a few times. The junction departs from the called germline gene at one end, perhaps through a read error. V and J are TRBV4-2 and TRBJ2-3; perhaps TRBD2 as D (5 bases). CDR3 size: 15 residues. The germline CDR1 and CDR2 sequences are LGHNA and YNFKEQ. The CDR3 DNA sequence: TGTGCCAGCAGCCTAAGAGGGCGGAGCACGGATACGCAGTATTTT. Translation: CASSLRGRSTDTQYF.

Remarks on this clonotype: A much more abundant neighbour one base away suggests this may be a read error. The V call is TRBV5-8, the J call TRBJ2-2; D remains unclear. The CDR3 contains 14 residues. Germline V lookup: CDR1 SGHTS, CDR2 YDEGEE. Deletions cut 8 bases from V and 0 bases from J, with 11 bases between. The CDR3 reads CASGESANTGELFF. The DNA for the CDR3 is TGTGCCAGTGGAGAGAGCGCGAACACCGGGGAGCTGTTTTTT.

This clonotype was seen a few times. This could be a read error, since a much larger clone is one nucleotide away. The rearrangement links TRBV30 to TRBJ1-6; D call uncertain. Germline CDR1 and CDR2: GTSNPN and SVGIG (reference sequence). The CDR3 extends over 14 amino acids. The CDR3 region is CAWSVLTDNSPPHF. CDR3 sequence (DNA): TGTGCCTGGAGTGTACTCACAGATAATTCACCCCCCCACTTT.

The chain joins TRBV4-3 to TRBJ2-3; no reliable D call. The CDR3 has 16 amino acids. Trimming took off 3 bases at V and 0 bases at J, with 13 bases between the two ends. CDR1 is LGHNA and CDR2 is YSLEER in the germline V gene. The CDR3 DNA follows: TGCGCCAGCAGCCAGGATGGTCCACTTAGCACAGATACGCAGTATTTT. Translated: CASSQDGPLSTDTQYF.

The V call is TRBV6-1, the J call TRBJ2-3; unclear D gene. This CDR3 spans 12 amino acids. Germline values: CDR1 MNHNS, CDR2 SASEGT. Trimming took 7 bases from V and 9 from J, leaving 14 bases between them. The CDR3 loop is CASKSGIGTQYF. The DNA for the CDR3 is TGTGCCAGCAAATCTGGGATAGGCACGCAGTATTTT.

The chain uses TRBV12-3 or TRBV12-4 and TRBJ2-1; 11 bases agree with TRBD2. CDR3 size: 15 residues. V lost 4 bases, J lost 12 bases, and 11 bases stayed unmatched. The CDR3 coding sequence is TGTGCCAGCAGTTCGAGACTAGCGGGAAGGGGTCTGCAGTTCTTC. It specifies CASSSRLAGRGLQFF.